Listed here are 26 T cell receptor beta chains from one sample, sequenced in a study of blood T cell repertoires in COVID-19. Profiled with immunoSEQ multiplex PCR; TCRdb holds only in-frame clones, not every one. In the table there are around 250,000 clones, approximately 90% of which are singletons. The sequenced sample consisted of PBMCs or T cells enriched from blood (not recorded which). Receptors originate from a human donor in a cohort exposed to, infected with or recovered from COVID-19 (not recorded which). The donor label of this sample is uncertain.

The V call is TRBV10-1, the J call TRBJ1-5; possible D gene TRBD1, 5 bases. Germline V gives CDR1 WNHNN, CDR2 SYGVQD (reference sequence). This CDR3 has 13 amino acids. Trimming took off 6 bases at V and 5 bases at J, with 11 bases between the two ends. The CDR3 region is CASSQGFDQPQHF. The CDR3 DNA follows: TGCGCCAGCAGCCAGGGATTTGATCAGCCCCAGCATTTT.

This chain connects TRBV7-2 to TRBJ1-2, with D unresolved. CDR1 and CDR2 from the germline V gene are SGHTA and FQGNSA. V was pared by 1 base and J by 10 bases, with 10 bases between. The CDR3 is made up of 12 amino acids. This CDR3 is CASSLDPPLYTF. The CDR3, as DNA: TGTGCCAGCAGCTTAGATCCCCCTCTCTACACCTTC. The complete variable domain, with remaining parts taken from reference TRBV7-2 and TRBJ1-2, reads GAGVSQSPSNKVTEKGKDVELRCDPISGHTALYWYRQSLGQGLEFLIYFQGNSAPDKSGLPSDRFSAERTGGSVSTLTIQRTQQEDSAVYLCASSLDPPLYTFGSGTRLTVV.

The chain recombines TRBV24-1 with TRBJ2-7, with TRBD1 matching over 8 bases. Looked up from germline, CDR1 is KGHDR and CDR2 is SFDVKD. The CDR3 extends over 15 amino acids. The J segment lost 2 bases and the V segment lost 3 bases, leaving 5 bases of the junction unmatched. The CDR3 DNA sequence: TGTGCCACCAGTGATCCCAGGGGGCCCACCTACGAGCAGTACTTC. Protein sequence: CATSDPRGPTYEQYF.

The CDR3 reads CASSSLKGGASGYTF. The CDR3 coding sequence is TGTGCCAGCAGCTCCCTCAAAGGGGGCGCCTCTGGCTACACCTTC. V is TRBV7-8 and J is TRBJ1-2; TRBD1 matches 7 bases. Germline values: CDR1 SGHVS, CDR2 FQNEAQ. The CDR3 loop spans 15 amino acids. With 4 bases clipped from V and 7 bases from J, the junction kept 12 bases outside the gene matches.

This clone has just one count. The CDR3 nucleotides are TGTGTGACTAGCGTCCTTGAAAAACTGTTTTTT. This sequence encodes CVTSVLEKLFF. The chain employs TRBV7-9 and TRBJ1-4; no clear D gene. CDR1 and CDR2 from the germline V gene are SEHNR and FQNEAQ (reference sequence). This CDR3 has 11 residues.

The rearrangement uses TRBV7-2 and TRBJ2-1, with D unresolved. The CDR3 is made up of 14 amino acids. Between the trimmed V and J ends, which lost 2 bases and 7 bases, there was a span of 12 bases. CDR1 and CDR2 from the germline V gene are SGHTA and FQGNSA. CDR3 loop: CASSLKPNTNEQFF. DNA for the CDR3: TGTGCCAGCAGCTTAAAACCAAACACGAATGAGCAGTTCTTC. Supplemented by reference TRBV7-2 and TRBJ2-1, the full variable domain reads GAGVSQSPSNKVTEKGKDVELRCDPISGHTALYWYRQSLGQGLEFLIYFQGNSAPDKSGLPSDRFSAERTGGSVSTLTIQRTQQEDSAVYLCASSLKPNTNEQFFGPGTRLTVL.

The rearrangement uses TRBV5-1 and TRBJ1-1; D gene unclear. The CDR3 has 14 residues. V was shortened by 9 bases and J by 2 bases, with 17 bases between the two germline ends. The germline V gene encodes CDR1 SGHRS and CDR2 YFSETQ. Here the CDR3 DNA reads TGCGCCACCCGGGGAGCCCACGGAAACACTGAAGCTTTCTTT. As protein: CATRGAHGNTEAFF.

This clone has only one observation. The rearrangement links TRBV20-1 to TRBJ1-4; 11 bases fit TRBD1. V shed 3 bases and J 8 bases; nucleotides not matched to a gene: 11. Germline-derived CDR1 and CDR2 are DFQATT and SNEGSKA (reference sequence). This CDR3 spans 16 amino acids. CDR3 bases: TGCAGTGCTAGTGAAGGGACAGGGGGTCTGACGGAAAAACTGTTTTTT. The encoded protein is CSASEGTGGLTEKLFF.

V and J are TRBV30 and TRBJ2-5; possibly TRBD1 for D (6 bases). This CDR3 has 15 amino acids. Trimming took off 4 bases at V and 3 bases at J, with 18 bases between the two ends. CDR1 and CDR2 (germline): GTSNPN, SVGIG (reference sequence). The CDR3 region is CAWTTGTQGKETQYF. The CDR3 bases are TGTGCCTGGACAACCGGGACCCAGGGGAAAGAGACCCAGTACTTC.

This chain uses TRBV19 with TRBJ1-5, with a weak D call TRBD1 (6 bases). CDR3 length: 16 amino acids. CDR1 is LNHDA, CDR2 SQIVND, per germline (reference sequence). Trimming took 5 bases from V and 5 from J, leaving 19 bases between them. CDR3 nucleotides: TGTGCCAGTAGTCCTCTCGGGGGGCGAGACGATCAGCCCCAGCATTTT. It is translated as CASSPLGGRDDQPQHF.

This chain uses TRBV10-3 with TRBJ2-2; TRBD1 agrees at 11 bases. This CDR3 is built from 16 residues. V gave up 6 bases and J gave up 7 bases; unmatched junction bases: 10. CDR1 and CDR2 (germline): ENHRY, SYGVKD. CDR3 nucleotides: TGTGCCATCAGAAACTCGGACAGGGGGCTTCACGGGGAGCTGTTTTTT. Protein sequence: CAIRNSDRGLHGELFF.

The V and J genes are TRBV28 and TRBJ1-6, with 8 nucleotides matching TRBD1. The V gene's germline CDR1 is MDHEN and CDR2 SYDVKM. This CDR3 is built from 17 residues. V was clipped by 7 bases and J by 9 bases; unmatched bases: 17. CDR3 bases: TGTGCCAGCAAATTACAGGGGGACGTTCGATTGAGTTCACCCCTCCACTTT. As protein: CASKLQGDVRLSSPLHF.

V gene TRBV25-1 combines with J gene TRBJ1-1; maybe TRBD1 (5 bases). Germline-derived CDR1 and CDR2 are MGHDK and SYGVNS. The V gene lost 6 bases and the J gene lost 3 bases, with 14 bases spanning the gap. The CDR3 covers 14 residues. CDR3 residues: CASRSRGGDTEAFF. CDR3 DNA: TGTGCCAGCAGGTCAAGGGGAGGAGACACTGAAGCTTTCTTT. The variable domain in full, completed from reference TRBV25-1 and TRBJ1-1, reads EADIYQTPRYLVIGTGKKITLECSQTMGHDKMYWYQQDPGMELHLIHYSYGVNSTEKGDLSSESTVSRIRTEHFPLTLESARPSHTSQYLCASRSRGGDTEAFFGQGTRLTVV.

The CDR3 DNA reads TGTGCCAGCAGCCCTCTCGGACAGAATGAAAAACTGTTTTTT. Translating it yields CASSPLGQNEKLFF. J is TRBJ1-4 and V is TRBV7-2; D may be TRBD1 (6 bases). The germline V gene encodes CDR1 SGHTA and CDR2 FQGNSA. This CDR3 region has 14 residues. Trimming shortened V by 5 bases and J by 5 bases, and 12 bases separated the two germline ends.

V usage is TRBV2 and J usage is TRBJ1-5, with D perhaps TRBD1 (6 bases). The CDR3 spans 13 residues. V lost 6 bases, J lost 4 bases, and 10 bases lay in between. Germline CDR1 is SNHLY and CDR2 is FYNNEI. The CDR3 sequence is CASSDRWNQPQHF. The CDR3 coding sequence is TGTGCCAGCAGCGACAGGTGGAATCAGCCCCAGCATTTT.

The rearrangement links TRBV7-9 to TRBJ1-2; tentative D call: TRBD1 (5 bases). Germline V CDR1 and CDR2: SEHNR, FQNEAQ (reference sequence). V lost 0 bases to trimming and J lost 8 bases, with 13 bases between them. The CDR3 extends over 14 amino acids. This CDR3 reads CASSLAPRAKGYTF. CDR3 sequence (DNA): TGTGCCAGCAGCTTAGCCCCCAGGGCAAAAGGCTACACCTTC.

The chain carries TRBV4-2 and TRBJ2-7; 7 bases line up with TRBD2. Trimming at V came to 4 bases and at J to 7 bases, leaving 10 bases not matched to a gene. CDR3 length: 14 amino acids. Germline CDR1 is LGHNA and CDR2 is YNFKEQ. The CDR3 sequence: CASSRPGGVGEQYF. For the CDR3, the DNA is TGTGCCAGCAGCCGCCCTGGGGGGGTGGGGGAGCAGTACTTC.

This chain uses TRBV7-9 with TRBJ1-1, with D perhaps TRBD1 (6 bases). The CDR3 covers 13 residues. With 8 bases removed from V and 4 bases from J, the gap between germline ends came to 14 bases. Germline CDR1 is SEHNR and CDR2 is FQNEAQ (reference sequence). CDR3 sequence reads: CASYRVYGTEAFF. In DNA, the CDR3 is TGTGCCAGCTACAGGGTGTACGGCACTGAAGCTTTCTTT.

The CDR3 DNA is TGTGCCAGCAGCGACAGGGTTGGTAGCGGGGGAGCCATTCAGTACTTC. The encoded protein is CASSDRVGSGGAIQYF. This chain connects TRBV9 to TRBJ2-4; 9 bases are a match to TRBD2. Germline loops: CDR1 SGDLS, CDR2 YYNGEE. There are 16 residues in the CDR3. V shed 3 bases and J 9 bases; nucleotides not matched to a gene: 13.

CDR3 residues: CASSLRTDNPHNSPLHF. In nucleotides, the CDR3 is TGTGCCAGCAGCCTAAGGACTGACAACCCCCATAATTCACCCCTCCACTTT. V usage is TRBV5-6 and J usage is TRBJ1-6; D is ambiguous. CDR3 length equals 17 residues. Trimming removed 4 bases from V and 5 bases from J, with 19 bases in between. Germline CDR1 is SGHDT and CDR2 is YYEEEE. Combining the CDR3 with reference TRBV5-6 and TRBJ1-6 gives the whole variable domain DAGVTQSPTHLIKTRGQQVTLRCSPKSGHDTVSWYQQALGQGPQFIFQYYEEEERQRGNFPDRFSGHQFPNYSSELNVNALLLGDSALYLCASSLRTDNPHNSPLHFGNGTRLTVT.

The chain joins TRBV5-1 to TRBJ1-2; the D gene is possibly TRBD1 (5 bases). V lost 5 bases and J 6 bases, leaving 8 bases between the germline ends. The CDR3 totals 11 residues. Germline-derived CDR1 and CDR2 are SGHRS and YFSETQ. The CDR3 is CASRLTDGYTF. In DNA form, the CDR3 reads TGCGCCAGCAGACTGACAGATGGCTACACCTTC.

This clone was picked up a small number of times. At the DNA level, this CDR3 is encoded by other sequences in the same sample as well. The DNA of the CDR3 is TGTGCCAGTAGTCCGGGACTAGCGAATGAGCAGTTCTTC. The encoded protein is CASSPGLANEQFF. This sequence joins TRBV19 and TRBJ2-1; TRBD2 matches at 10 bases. The CDR3 is 13 amino acids. Losses at the gene ends were 5 bases for V and 7 bases for J; bases not matched to a gene: 2. Germline V gene data show CDR1 as LNHDA and CDR2 as SQIVND (reference sequence).

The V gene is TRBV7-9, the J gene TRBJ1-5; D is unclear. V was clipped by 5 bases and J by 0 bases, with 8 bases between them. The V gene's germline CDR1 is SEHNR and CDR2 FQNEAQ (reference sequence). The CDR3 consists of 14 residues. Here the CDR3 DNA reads TGTGCCAGCAGCCCCGGGGATAGCAATCAGCCCCAGCATTTT. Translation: CASSPGDSNQPQHF.

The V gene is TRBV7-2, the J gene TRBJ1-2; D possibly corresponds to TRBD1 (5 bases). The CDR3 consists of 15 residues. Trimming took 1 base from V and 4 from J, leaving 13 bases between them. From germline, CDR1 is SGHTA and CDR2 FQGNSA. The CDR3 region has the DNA TGTGCCAGCAGCTTAGTGGGCTCAGGGTCCTATGGCTACACCTTC. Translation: CASSLVGSGSYGYTF.

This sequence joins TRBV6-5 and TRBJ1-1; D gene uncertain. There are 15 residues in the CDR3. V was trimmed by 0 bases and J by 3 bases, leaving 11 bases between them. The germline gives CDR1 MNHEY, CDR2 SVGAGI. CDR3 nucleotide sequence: TGTGCCAGCAGTTACTCATTTCTATCGCACACTGAAGCTTTCTTT. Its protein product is CASSYSFLSHTEAFF.

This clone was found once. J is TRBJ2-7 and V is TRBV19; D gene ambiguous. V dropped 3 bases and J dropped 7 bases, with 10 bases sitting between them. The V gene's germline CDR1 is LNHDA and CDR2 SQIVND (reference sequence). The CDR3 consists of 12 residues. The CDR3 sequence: CASSMAGREQYF. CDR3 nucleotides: TGTGCCAGTAGTATGGCAGGTCGAGAGCAGTACTTC.